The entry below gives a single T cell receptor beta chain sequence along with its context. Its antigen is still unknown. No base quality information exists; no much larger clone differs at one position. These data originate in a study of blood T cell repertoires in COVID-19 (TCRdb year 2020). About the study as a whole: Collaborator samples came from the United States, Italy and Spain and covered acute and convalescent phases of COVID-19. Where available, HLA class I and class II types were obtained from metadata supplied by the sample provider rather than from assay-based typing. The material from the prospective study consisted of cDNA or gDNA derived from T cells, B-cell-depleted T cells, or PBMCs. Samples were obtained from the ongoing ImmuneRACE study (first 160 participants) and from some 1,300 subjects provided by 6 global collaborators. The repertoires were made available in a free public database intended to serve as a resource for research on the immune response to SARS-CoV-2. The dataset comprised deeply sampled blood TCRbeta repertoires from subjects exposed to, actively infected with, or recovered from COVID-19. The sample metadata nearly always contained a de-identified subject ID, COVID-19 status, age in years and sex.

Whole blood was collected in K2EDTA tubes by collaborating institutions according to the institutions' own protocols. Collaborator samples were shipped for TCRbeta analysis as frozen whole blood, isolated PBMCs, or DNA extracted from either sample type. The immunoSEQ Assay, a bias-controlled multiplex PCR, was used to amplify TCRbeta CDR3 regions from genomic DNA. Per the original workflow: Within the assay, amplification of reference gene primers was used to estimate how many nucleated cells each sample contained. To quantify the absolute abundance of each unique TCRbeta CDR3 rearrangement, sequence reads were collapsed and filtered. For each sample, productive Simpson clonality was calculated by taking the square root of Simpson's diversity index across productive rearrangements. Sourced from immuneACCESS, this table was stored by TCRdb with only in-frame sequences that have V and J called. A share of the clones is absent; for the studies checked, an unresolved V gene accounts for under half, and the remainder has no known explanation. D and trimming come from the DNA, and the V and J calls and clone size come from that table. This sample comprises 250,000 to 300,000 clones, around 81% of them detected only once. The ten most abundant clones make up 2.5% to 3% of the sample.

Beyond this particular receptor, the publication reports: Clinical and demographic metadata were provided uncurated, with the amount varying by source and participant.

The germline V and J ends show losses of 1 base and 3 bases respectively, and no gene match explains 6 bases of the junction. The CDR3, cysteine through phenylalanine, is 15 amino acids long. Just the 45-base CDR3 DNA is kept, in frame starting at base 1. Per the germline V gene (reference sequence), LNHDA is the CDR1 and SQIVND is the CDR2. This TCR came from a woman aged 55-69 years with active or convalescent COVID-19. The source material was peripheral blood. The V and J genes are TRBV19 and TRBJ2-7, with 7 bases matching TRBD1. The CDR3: CASSIAGTAIYEQYF. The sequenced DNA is TGTGCCAGTAGTATAGCCGGGACAGCGATCTACGAGCAGTACTTC.